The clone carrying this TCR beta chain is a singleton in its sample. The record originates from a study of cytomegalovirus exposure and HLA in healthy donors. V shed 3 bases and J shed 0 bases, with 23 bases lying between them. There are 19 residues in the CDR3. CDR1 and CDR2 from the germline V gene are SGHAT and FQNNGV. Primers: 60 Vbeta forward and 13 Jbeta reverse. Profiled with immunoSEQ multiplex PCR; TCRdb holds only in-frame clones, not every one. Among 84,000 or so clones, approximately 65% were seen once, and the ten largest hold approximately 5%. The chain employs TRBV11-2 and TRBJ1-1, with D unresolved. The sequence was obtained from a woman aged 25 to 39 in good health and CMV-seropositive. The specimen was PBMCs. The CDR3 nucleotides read TGTGCCAGCAGCTTGAATGCAAGGAAAGCGATTCTCATGAACACTGAAGCTTTCTTT. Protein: CASSLNARKAILMNTEAFF. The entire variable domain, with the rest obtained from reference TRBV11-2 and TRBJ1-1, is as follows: EAGVAQSPRYKIIEKRQSVAFWCNPISGHATLYWYQQILGQGPKLLIQFQNNGVVDDSQLPKDRFSAERLKGVDSTLKIQPAKLEDSAVYLCASSLNARKAILMNTEAFFGQGTRLTVV.